This TCR beta chain was recovered during a study of blood T cell repertoires in COVID-19. Study details: The United States, Italy and Spain were the sources of the acute and convalescent COVID-19 samples.

The germline CDR1 and CDR2 sequences are SGHNT and YENEEA. The CDR3 length is 16 residues. V was cut by 1 base and J by 4 bases, with 13 bases left in between. Clones were sequenced by immunoSEQ multiplex PCR, and TCRdb holds only the in-frame ones, with some missing. There are under 100,000 clones in the sample; about 83% occur only once, and around 15% lies in the top ten. The sequencing input was peripheral blood. This clonotype originated in a woman aged 55-69 years with acute or convalescent COVID-19. This sequence joins TRBV11-3 and TRBJ2-2; D call uncertain. The CDR3 sequence is CASSLGDLESTGELFF. The CDR3 nucleotides read TGTGCCAGCAGCTTAGGTGACCTAGAATCCACCGGGGAGCTGTTTTTT.